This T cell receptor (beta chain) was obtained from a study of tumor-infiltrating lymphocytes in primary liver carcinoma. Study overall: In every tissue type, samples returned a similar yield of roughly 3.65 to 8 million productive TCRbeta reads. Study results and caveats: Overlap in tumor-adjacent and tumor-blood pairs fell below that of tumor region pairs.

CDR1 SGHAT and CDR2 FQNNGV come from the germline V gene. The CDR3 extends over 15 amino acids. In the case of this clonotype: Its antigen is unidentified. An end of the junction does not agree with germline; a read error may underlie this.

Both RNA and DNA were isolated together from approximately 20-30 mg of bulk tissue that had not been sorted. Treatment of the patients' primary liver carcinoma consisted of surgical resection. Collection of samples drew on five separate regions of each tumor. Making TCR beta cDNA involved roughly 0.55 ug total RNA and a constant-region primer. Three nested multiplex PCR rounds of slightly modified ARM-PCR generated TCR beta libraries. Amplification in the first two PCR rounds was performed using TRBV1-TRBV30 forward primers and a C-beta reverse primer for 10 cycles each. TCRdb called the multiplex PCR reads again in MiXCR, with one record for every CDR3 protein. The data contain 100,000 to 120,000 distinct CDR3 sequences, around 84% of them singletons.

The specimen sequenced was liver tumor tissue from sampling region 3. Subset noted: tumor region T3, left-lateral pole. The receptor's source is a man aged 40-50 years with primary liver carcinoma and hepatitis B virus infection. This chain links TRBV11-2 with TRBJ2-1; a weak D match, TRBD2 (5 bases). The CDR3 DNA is TGTGCCAGCAGCACCAGGACTTCTTCCTACAATGAGCAGTTCTTT. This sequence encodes CASSTRTSSYNEQFF.